These 3 T cell receptor beta chains share one sample of origin, sequenced in a study of TIL therapy for anti-PD-1-resistant metastatic lung cancer (dated by TCRdb to 2020 to 2023). TCR beta CDR3 regions were amplified from genomic DNA by bias-controlled multiplex PCR with the immunoSEQ v3 hsTCRB kit. TCRdb took this table from immuneACCESS and kept in-frame rearrangements with V and J called. Such tables lack part of the clones; where checked against another copy, unresolved V genes explain under half of the gap, and the rest is unexplained. For this sample the table gives roughly 92,000 clones, of which 55% to 75% were detected only once. The top ten clones comprise approximately 11% of the sample. Sample time point, as interpreted from the label and publication: pre-treatment sample, taken before nivolumab and TIL therapy. Baseline tumor samples were excised metastases, mostly pleural nodules or supraclavicular lymph nodes, from the same resection used to grow TIL.

This material consisted of tumor tissue, taken at baseline. The origin of the receptors is a person between 25 and 80 years old with non-small cell lung cancer.

The chain employs TRBV18 and TRBJ2-7, with D possibly TRBD1 on 6 matching bases. V was shortened by 6 bases and J by 3 bases, with 18 bases between the two germline ends. The CDR3 length is 15 residues. Germline V lookup: CDR1 KGHSH, CDR2 LQKENI. Here the CDR3 reads CASSQMTGSFYEQYF. CDR3 coding DNA: TGTGCCAGCTCTCAGATGACAGGTTCTTTCTACGAGCAGTACTTC.

The chain links TRBV29-1 to TRBJ2-1; no firm D call. CDR1 SQVTM and CDR2 ANQGSEA come from the germline V gene. Deletions cut 5 bases from V and 8 bases from J, with 19 bases between. There are 14 residues in the CDR3. The CDR3 region is CSVYGRLGIDEQFF. The CDR3 DNA reads TGCAGCGTTTATGGACGTTTGGGGATCGATGAGCAGTTCTTC.

The genes are TRBV12-3 or TRBV12-4 and TRBJ2-5; D uncertain. CDR3 length equals 12 residues. With 3 bases removed from V and 5 bases from J, the gap between germline ends came to 7 bases. CDR3: CASSFVVETQYF. In DNA form, the CDR3 reads TGTGCCAGCAGTTTCGTAGTGGAGACCCAGTACTTC.